The source of this TCR beta chain is a study of blood T cell repertoires in COVID-19. As handled by the study authors: Reference gene primer amplification gave estimated nucleated cell counts. Generated by immunoSEQ multiplex PCR, the TCRdb table keeps only in-frame clones and is missing some. V and J calls and clone size are those listed in that table; D and trimming were worked out from the DNA. The sample lists approximately 210,000 clones, around 80% occurring once. CDR1 and CDR2 (germline): SGHNT, YYREEE (reference sequence). The CDR3 is 15 residues long. With 4 bases clipped from V and 4 bases from J, the junction kept 7 bases outside the gene matches.

The sequence was collected from a woman of 80 years or more with COVID-19, enrolled during active disease. The sequencing sample was made of peripheral blood. The genes are TRBV5-4 and TRBJ2-5; 10 bases line up with TRBD2. Here the CDR3 DNA reads TGTGCCAGCAGCCTGTGGAGCGGGGGGGTAGAGACCCAGTACTTC. Translation gives CASSLWSGGVETQYF.